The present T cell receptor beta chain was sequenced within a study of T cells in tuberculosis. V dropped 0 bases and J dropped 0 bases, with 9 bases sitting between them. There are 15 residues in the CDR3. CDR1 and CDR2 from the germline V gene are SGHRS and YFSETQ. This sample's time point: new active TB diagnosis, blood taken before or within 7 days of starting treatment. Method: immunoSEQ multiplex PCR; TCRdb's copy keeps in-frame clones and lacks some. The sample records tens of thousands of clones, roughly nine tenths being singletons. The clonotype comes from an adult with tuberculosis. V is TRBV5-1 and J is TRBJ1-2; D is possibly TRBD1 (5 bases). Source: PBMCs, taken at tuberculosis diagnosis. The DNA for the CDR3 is TGCGCCAGCAGCTTGGAATCAGGGTCTAACTATGGCTACACCTTC. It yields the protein CASSLESGSNYGYTF.